This T cell receptor beta chain was observed in a study of T-cell memory formation after mild COVID-19. Whole-study context: Across donors, TCR clusters were largely donor specific. Study-level points and caveats: Mainly in CM and EM were contracting CD4+ clones; CD8+ were in EMRA. Later expanders leaned toward CD4+, whereas clones contracting from day 15 to 85 were balanced CD4/CD8. Pre-infection memory carried some responding clones, suggesting that cross-reactive memory joined.

TCRdb re-analysed the 5' RACE reads in MiXCR, keeping a single row per CDR3 protein. The repertoire holds about 470,000 distinct CDR3 sequences, 15% to 20% seen once, with over 9% in the top ten. With respect to this clonotype: Its specificity is not known.

Looked up from germline, CDR1 is LGHDT and CDR2 is YNNKEL (reference sequence). The CDR3 length is 16 residues. With V trimmed by 4 bases and J by 3 bases, 3 bases remained unmatched. The sample comprised PBMCs or a T cell subset sorted from them (not recorded which). This sequence originates from an adult woman who had mild COVID-19 (a few samples of this study predate the infection). Cell type and time point are not known. This chain joins TRBV3-1 and TRBJ1-6; 10 positions match TRBD1. The CDR3 loop is CASSPGQGVYNSPLHF. In DNA form, the CDR3 reads TGTGCCAGCAGCCCCGGACAGGGGGTCTATAATTCACCCCTCCACTTT.